This TCR beta chain was identified during a study of T cell repertoires in cytomegalovirus infection. Overall study context: Public TCR beta signatures were indicative of both CMV infection and a matching HLA type.

Study-wide findings and caveats: Pooled public TCR beta family frequency picked out CMV carriers with the relevant HLA.

Note on this clonotype: The antigen is undetermined.

Per the germline V gene, CDR1 is MDHEN and CDR2 is SYDVKM. This CDR3 is 15 amino acids long. J was trimmed by 6 bases and V by 7 bases; bases with no gene match: 9. TCRdb reprocessed the reads with MiXCR, giving one entry per CDR3 protein. Of around 530,000 distinct CDR3 sequences in the sample, about 26% were seen once. The sample consisted of PBMCs. This TCR derives from a human donor in good health (CMV status not recorded). Some clones in this sample may be carry-over from other donors' samples. The genes are TRBV28 and TRBJ2-2, with 9 bases fitting TRBD2. The CDR3 region is CASTVSGRRAGELFF. The CDR3 coding sequence is TGTGCCAGCACCGTAAGCGGGAGGCGAGCCGGGGAGCTGTTTTTT. The whole variable domain, remainder taken from reference TRBV28 and TRBJ2-2, is DVKVTQSSRYLVKRTGEKVFLECVQDMDHENMFWYRQDPGLGLRLIYFSYDVKMKEKGDIPEGYSVSREKKERFSLILESASTNQTSMYLCASTVSGRRAGELFFGEGSRLTVL.